The clone carrying this TCR beta chain showed up many times. Antigen specificity is unknown. These data come from a study of breast tumors, draining lymph nodes, adjacent tissues. Whole-study results and caveats: The lymph node origin of tumor T cells was framed as consistent with a hypothesis, not demonstrated. Compared with basal-like, luminal-like tumors shared significantly more repertoire with nontumor tissue. Tumor repertoires ranked between lymph nodes and nontumor tissue in diversity, with V and J gene preferences. Data fit most tumor T cells coming from lymph node, expanding in tumor.

TCRdb itself ran the multiplex PCR reads through MiXCR, one entry per CDR3 protein. The data hold tens of thousands of distinct CDR3 sequences, with 60% to 70% observed a single time. Germline assignment: CDR1 ENHRY and CDR2 SYGVKD. The germline V and J ends were trimmed by 0 bases and 0 bases, with 9 bases remaining between them. The CDR3 runs 15 residues. V is TRBV10-3 and J is TRBJ2-7; the D gene is possibly TRBD2 (6 bases). The receptor's source is a female donor with breast cancer. Some clones in this sample may be carry-over from other donors' samples. Source material: breast tumor tissue. The CDR3 sequence is CAISESEGSSYEQYF. CDR3 DNA: TGTGCCATCAGTGAGTCGGAGGGATCCTCCTACGAGCAGTACTTC.